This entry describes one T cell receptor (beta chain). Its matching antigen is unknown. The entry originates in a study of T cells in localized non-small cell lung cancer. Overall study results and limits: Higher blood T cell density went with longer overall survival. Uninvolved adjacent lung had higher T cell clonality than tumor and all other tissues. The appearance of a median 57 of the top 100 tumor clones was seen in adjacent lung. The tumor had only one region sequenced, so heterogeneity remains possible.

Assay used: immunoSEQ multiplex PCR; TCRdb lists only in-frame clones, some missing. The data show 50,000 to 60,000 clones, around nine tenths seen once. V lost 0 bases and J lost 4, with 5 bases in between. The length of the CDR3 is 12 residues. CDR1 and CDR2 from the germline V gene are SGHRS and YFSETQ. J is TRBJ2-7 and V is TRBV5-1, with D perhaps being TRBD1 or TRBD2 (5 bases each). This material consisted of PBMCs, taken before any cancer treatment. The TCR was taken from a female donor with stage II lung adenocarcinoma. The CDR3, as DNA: TGCGCCAGCAGCTTGGGGGGGTACGAGCAGTACTTC. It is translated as CASSLGGYEQYF.